A single sample is the source of the 17 T cell receptor beta chains below, sequenced in a study of cytomegalovirus exposure and HLA in healthy donors. Primers for the PCR totalled 60 Vbeta and 13 Jbeta. TCRdb's table, derived via immunoSEQ multiplex PCR, lists solely in-frame clones and lacks some. Of about 260,000 clones in the sample, 84% were seen once. Sequenced input: PBMCs. The receptor source for this set is a woman in her thirties or forties in good health and CMV-seropositive.

The sample holds one count of this clone. The rearrangement links TRBV30 to TRBJ2-4; possible D gene TRBD2, 5 bases. Germline values: CDR1 GTSNPN, CDR2 SVGIG (reference sequence). The V end lost 0 bases, the J end lost 6 bases, and 15 bases lay between the germline ends. This CDR3 is built from 15 residues. This chain's CDR3 is CAWSVIQPGGNIQYF. The CDR3 DNA reads as TGTGCCTGGAGTGTAATACAGCCCGGAGGAAACATTCAGTACTTC.

This clone showed up just once. The chain has TRBV4-3 and TRBJ2-7; TRBD2 might be the D (6 bases). CDR3 size: 16 residues. Trimming shortened V by 1 base and J by 2 bases, and 15 bases separated the two germline ends. The germline CDR1 and CDR2 sequences are LGHNA and YSLEER. CDR3 amino acids: CASSQAGRTSTYEQYF. In DNA form, the CDR3 reads TGCGCCAGCAGCCAAGCCGGGAGAACGTCCACCTACGAGCAGTACTTC.

The chain uses TRBV14 and TRBJ2-5, with 8 bases identical to TRBD1. V shed 3 bases and J 5 bases; nucleotides not matched to a gene: 2. This CDR3 has 13 amino acids. CDR1 is SGHDN and CDR2 is FVKESK in the germline V gene. The DNA for the CDR3 is TGTGCCAGCAGCCACCAGGGGGCCGAGACCCAGTACTTC. It is translated as CASSHQGAETQYF.

This clone was detected once. Here the CDR3 DNA reads TGTGCCTGGAGCCTTGACAGAGAATCGTACTTC. This sequence encodes CAWSLDRESYF. V and J are TRBV30 and TRBJ2-7, with TRBD1 as a possible D gene (5 bases). Germline CDR1 GTSNPN, CDR2 SVGIG (reference sequence). The V end was cut by 3 bases, the J end by 12 bases, with 15 bases between. The CDR3 runs to 11 residues.

This clone showed up just a few times. The chain links TRBV6-5 to TRBJ1-1; 10 positions match TRBD1. Germline CDR1 is MNHEY and CDR2 is SVGAGI. V lost 1 base to trimming and J lost 1 base; unmatched junction nucleotides: 3. The CDR3 sequence is 16 residues long. CDR3 bases: TGTGCCAGCAGTTACTTAAGGACAGGGGGGAACACTGAAGCTTTCTTT. It yields the protein CASSYLRTGGNTEAFF.

V and J are TRBV7-2 and TRBJ2-7, with a tentative D call TRBD2 (7 bases). Germline-derived CDR1 and CDR2 are SGHTA and FQGNSA. V lost 6 bases to trimming and J lost 6 bases, with 21 bases between them. The CDR3 length is 15 residues. CDR3 loop: CASSRQVQTSPEQYF. In DNA form, the CDR3 reads TGTGCCAGCAGTCGACAGGTCCAGACTAGCCCCGAGCAGTACTTC.

This chain links TRBV7-9 with TRBJ1-1; weak D call: TRBD1 (6 bases). Trimming shortened V by 1 base and J by 7 bases, and 13 bases separated the two germline ends. Germline lookup yields CDR1 SEHNR and CDR2 FQNEAQ (reference sequence). This CDR3 comprises 14 residues. CDR3 bases: TGTGCCAGCAGCTTAGTGGGGGGGCAGTTTGAAGCTTTCTTT. This translates into CASSLVGGQFEAFF.

The chain employs TRBV30 and TRBJ2-7; tentative D call: TRBD2 (6 bases). V dropped 2 bases and J dropped 4 bases, with 15 bases sitting between them. The germline gives CDR1 GTSNPN, CDR2 SVGIG (reference sequence). CDR3 length equals 14 residues. CDR3 bases: TGTGCCTGGAGTTTCGCCAAGGCGGGATACGAGCAGTACTTC. Translated, it gives CAWSFAKAGYEQYF.

V and J are TRBV7-8 and TRBJ2-5, with 11 bases lining up with TRBD2. Germline trimming cut 4 bases from V and 7 bases from J; bases unmatched to any gene: 8. Germline assignment: CDR1 SGHVS and CDR2 FQNEAQ. The CDR3 extends over 15 amino acids. DNA of the CDR3: TGTGCCAGCAGCTCCCGACTAGCGGGATCGCGGACCCAGTACTTC. Translating it yields CASSSRLAGSRTQYF.

CDR3 nucleotides: TGTGCCAGCAGCTTAAGGGGGAACACTGAAGCTTTCTTT. It specifies CASSLRGNTEAFF. The chain recombines TRBV11-2 with TRBJ1-1, with a weak D call TRBD1 (5 bases). The V gene lost 2 bases and the J gene lost 1 base, with 5 bases spanning the gap. The germline V gene has CDR1 SGHAT and CDR2 FQNNGV. The CDR3 contains 13 residues.

This clone was recorded once. V usage is TRBV10-3 and J usage is TRBJ1-2, with 7 bases that match TRBD1. V dropped 5 bases and J dropped 8; count of bases not matched to a gene: 8. Germline CDR1 reads ENHRY; CDR2 reads SYGVKD. This CDR3 comprises 13 residues. The CDR3 DNA is TGTGCCATCAGTCTCACAGGGGTCCAGGGCTACACCTTC. Translated, it gives CAISLTGVQGYTF.

V and J are TRBV6-5 and TRBJ1-6; 8 bases are a match to TRBD1. Germline CDR1 reads MNHEY; CDR2 reads SVGAGI. The CDR3 extends over 15 amino acids. V dropped 2 bases and J dropped 6; count of bases not matched to a gene: 3. The CDR3: CASSYQGAVNSPLHF. CDR3 coding DNA: TGTGCCAGCAGTTACCAGGGGGCGGTTAATTCACCCCTCCACTTT.

This clone was picked up a small number of times. The chain uses TRBV6-6 and TRBJ1-4, with TRBD1 as a possible D gene (6 bases). V was cut by 5 bases and J by 3 bases, with 10 bases left in between. There are 14 residues in the CDR3. Germline V CDR1 and CDR2: MNHNY, SVGAGI (reference sequence). CDR3 in amino acids: CASSPGAANEKLFF. The CDR3 region has the DNA TGTGCCAGCAGTCCAGGGGCGGCTAATGAAAAACTGTTTTTT.

J is TRBJ1-4 and V is TRBV5-1, with D maybe TRBD1 (6 bases). The CDR3 loop spans 14 amino acids. CDR1 and CDR2 (germline): SGHRS, YFSETQ. V shed 3 bases and J shed 8 bases, with 14 bases lying between them. The CDR3 DNA is TGCGCCAGCAGCTCCGGACAGAGCGTAGAAAAACTGTTTTTT. Its protein product is CASSSGQSVEKLFF.

The chain employs TRBV28 and TRBJ2-1, with D maybe TRBD2 (5 bases). V was pared by 6 bases and J by 0 bases, with 15 bases between. The CDR3 consists of 16 residues. The V gene's germline CDR1 is MDHEN and CDR2 SYDVKM. The DNA of the CDR3 is TGTGCCAGCAGCCCCCGACTACTTAGCTCCTACAATGAGCAGTTCTTC. Its protein product is CASSPRLLSSYNEQFF.

J is TRBJ2-1 and V is TRBV5-1; 11 bases match TRBD2. J lost 10 bases, V lost 0 bases, and 9 bases had no gene match. CDR3 size: 16 residues. The germline V gene encodes CDR1 SGHRS and CDR2 YFSETQ. The DNA of the CDR3 is TGCGCCAGCAGCTTGGATGCTAGCGGGAGGTCGGAGGAGCAGTTCTTC. Translation gives CASSLDASGRSEEQFF.

This chain connects TRBV5-6 to TRBJ2-5; 8 bases align to TRBD2. The DNA end is a closer match to TRBJ2-7, so the J assignment may be wrong. There are 14 residues in the CDR3. The germline V gene has CDR1 SGHDT and CDR2 YYEEEE. CDR3 amino acids: CASRHGGGRGEQYF. CDR3 nucleotide sequence: TGTGCCAGCAGACACGGGGGGGGTCGCGGCGAGCAGTACTTC.